Shown below are 21 T cell receptor beta chains from a single sample sequenced in a study of blood T cells in healthy people across ages. With a J-beta primer mix and a sample-barcoded 5' primer, a second PCR ran about 7 to 11 cycles. TCRdb itself ran the 5' RACE reads through MiXCR, one entry per CDR3 protein. The sample carries fewer than 900,000 distinct CDR3 sequences, roughly 50% recorded once. Sequenced: blood. These receptors originate from a woman in her sixties or seventies in good health.

This clonotype was detected a few times. This chain uses TRBV11-3 with TRBJ2-3; no firm D call. Germline CDR1 and CDR2: SGHNT and YENEEA. The CDR3 has 13 amino acids. With 5 bases removed from V and 6 bases from J, the gap between germline ends came to 12 bases. The CDR3, as DNA: TGTGCCAGCAGCCGCTCACCCCGGGATACGCAGTATTTT. Translation gives CASSRSPRDTQYF. Full variable domain (outside the CDR3, taken from reference TRBV11-3 and TRBJ2-3): EAGVVQSPRYKIIEKKQPVAFWCNPISGHNTLYWYLQNLGQGPELLIRYENEEAVDDSQLPKDRFSAERLKGVDSTLKIQPAELGDSAVYLCASSRSPRDTQYFGPGTRLTVL.

This chain joins TRBV2 and TRBJ2-1; the D gene could be TRBD1 or TRBD2 (5 bases each). This CDR3 spans 14 amino acids. Germline CDR1 is SNHLY and CDR2 is FYNNEI. Trimming pared 8 bases from V and 0 bases from J, leaving 11 bases between. In DNA, the CDR3 is TGTGCCAGCTGGGGGACCAGCTCCTACAATGAGCAGTTCTTC. Translating it yields CASWGTSSYNEQFF.

The genes are TRBV7-9 and TRBJ2-1; no reliable D call. There are 13 residues in the CDR3. The V end lost 4 bases, the J end lost 9 bases, and 13 bases lay between the germline ends. The germline V gene has CDR1 SEHNR and CDR2 FQNEAQ (reference sequence). The DNA of the CDR3 is TGTGCCAGCAGCTCCGCGGCTCTAGGTGAGCAGTTCTTC. Translating it yields CASSSAALGEQFF.

This rearrangement joins TRBV18 to TRBJ2-1; TRBD2 might be the D (5 bases). CDR1 is KGHSH and CDR2 is LQKENI in the germline V gene. The CDR3 covers 14 residues. Trimming took off 8 bases at V and 1 base at J, with 12 bases between the two ends. CDR3 amino acids: CASSPRRSYNEQFF. CDR3 sequence (DNA): TGTGCCAGCAGCCCCCGGAGGTCCTACAATGAGCAGTTCTTC. Full variable domain (rest looked up from reference TRBV18 and TRBJ2-1): NAGVMQNPRHLVRRRGQEARLRCSPMKGHSHVYWYRQLPEEGLKFMVYLQKENIIDESGMPKERFSAEFPKEGPSILRIQQVVRGDSAAYFCASSPRRSYNEQFFGPGTRLTVL.

This clonotype has at least ten counts. V is TRBV28 and J is TRBJ2-5; D is uncertain. Deletions cut 6 bases from V and 0 bases from J, with 14 bases between. The CDR3 length is 15 residues. Looked up from germline, CDR1 is MDHEN and CDR2 is SYDVKM. The CDR3 DNA is TGTGCCAGCAGCCTCGACACACTGTACCAAGAGACCCAGTACTTC. Translated, it gives CASSLDTLYQETQYF. The full variable domain, rest sourced from reference TRBV28 and TRBJ2-5, is DVKVTQSSRYLVKRTGEKVFLECVQDMDHENMFWYRQDPGLGLRLIYFSYDVKMKEKGDIPEGYSVSREKKERFSLILESASTNQTSMYLCASSLDTLYQETQYFGPGTRLLVL.

The chain has TRBV20-1 and TRBJ2-3, with 8 bases aligning to TRBD1. The length of the CDR3 is 16 residues. Germline CDR1 is DFQATT and CDR2 is SNEGSKA (reference sequence). V shed 5 bases, J shed 2 bases, and the junction held 12 bases outside the gene matches. The CDR3 reads CSASYRTGSITDTQYF. CDR3 DNA sequence: TGCAGTGCTTCCTATAGGACAGGGAGCATCACAGATACGCAGTATTTT.

In this sample, this clonotype turned up a few times. The chain recombines TRBV5-1 with TRBJ2-3; 11 nucleotides match TRBD2. The germline gives CDR1 SGHRS, CDR2 YFSETQ. The length of the CDR3 is 16 residues. Trimming at V came to 3 bases and at J to 1 base, leaving 4 bases not matched to a gene. CDR3 protein: CASSSLAGVGTDTQYF. CDR3 in DNA: TGCGCCAGCAGCTCACTAGCGGGAGTTGGCACAGATACGCAGTATTTT.

The chain couples TRBV7-6 to TRBJ2-7, with 8 bases matching TRBD2. The CDR3 runs to 14 residues. Unmatched junction bases numbered 8, after V lost 5 bases and J lost 5 bases. Germline CDR1 is SGHVS and CDR2 is FNYEAQ. The DNA for the CDR3 is TGTGCCAGCAGCCCCCTGGGACTAGGGAACGAGCAGTACTTC. Its protein is CASSPLGLGNEQYF.

The V and J genes are TRBV3-1 and TRBJ2-1; D is uncertain. V dropped 4 bases and J dropped 6 bases, with 22 bases sitting between them. The CDR3 is made up of 17 amino acids. CDR1 is LGHDT, CDR2 YNNKEL, per germline (reference sequence). The CDR3 is CASSPPGSASPPNEQFF. CDR3 sequence (DNA): TGTGCCAGCAGCCCACCCGGATCGGCGTCACCGCCCAATGAGCAGTTCTTC.

This clonotype turned up a few times. V and J are TRBV27 and TRBJ1-4; D remains unclear. Trimming removed 2 bases at V and 7 bases at J, with 11 bases between. The germline V gene encodes CDR1 MNHEY and CDR2 SMNVEV (reference sequence). The CDR3 contains 14 residues. The CDR3 here is CASSLLLGSEKLFF. In nucleotides, the CDR3 is TGTGCCAGCAGTTTACTTTTGGGTAGTGAAAAACTGTTTTTT.

The V gene is TRBV2, the J gene TRBJ2-4; a weak D match, TRBD1 (5 bases). Germline CDR1 reads SNHLY; CDR2 reads FYNNEI. Trimming took 1 base from V and 0 from J, leaving 7 bases between them. This CDR3 has 15 amino acids. The CDR3, as DNA: TGTGCCAGCAGTGAAGAAGGGGTAGCCAAAAACATTCAGTACTTC. Amino acid sequence: CASSEEGVAKNIQYF.

The chain recombines TRBV6-2 or TRBV6-3 with TRBJ2-7; no definite D call. Germline V lookup: CDR1 MNHEY, CDR2 SVGEGT. The CDR3 is made up of 16 amino acids. V was trimmed by 8 bases and J by 0 bases, leaving 20 bases between them. Here the CDR3 DNA reads TGTGCCAGCGGTTGGGATCGACGGTCGAGCTCCTACGAGCAGTACTTC. Translation gives CASGWDRRSSSYEQYF.

The chain has TRBV9 and TRBJ2-1, with 12 bases aligning to TRBD1. Germline assignment: CDR1 SGDLS and CDR2 YYNGEE. The CDR3 loop spans 18 amino acids. With V trimmed by 3 bases and J by 8 bases, 15 bases remained unmatched. CDR3 nucleotide sequence: TGTGCCAGCAGCGCGGGGGGACAGGGGGCGTCATTTATCTATGAGCAGTTCTTC. Translated: CASSAGGQGASFIYEQFF.

CDR3 residues: CASSLAEHTDTQYF. DNA of the CDR3: TGCGCCAGCAGCTTGGCAGAACACACAGATACGCAGTATTTT. The chain carries TRBV5-1 and TRBJ2-3, with no clear D. The CDR3 covers 14 residues. V was shortened by 0 bases and J by 2 bases, with 7 bases between the two germline ends. Per the germline V gene, CDR1 is SGHRS and CDR2 is YFSETQ.

This clonotype showed up just a few times. The chain employs TRBV28 and TRBJ2-5; D remains ambiguous. The J call could be wrong; TRBJ2-7 is a better fit for the DNA end. The CDR3 spans 11 residues. The V gene's germline CDR1 is MDHEN and CDR2 SYDVKM. In DNA form, the CDR3 reads TGTGCCAGCAGTATCGATTACGAGCAGTACTTC. As protein: CASSIDYEQYF.

The rearrangement uses TRBV7-2 and TRBJ2-7; 8 positions agree with TRBD1. Per the germline V gene, CDR1 is SGHTA and CDR2 is FQGNSA. The CDR3 length is 16 residues. The J segment lost 3 bases and the V segment lost 1 base, leaving 8 bases of the junction unmatched. The CDR3 here is CASSLDVTGGCYEQYF. The CDR3 nucleotides read TGTGCCAGCAGCTTAGACGTCACAGGGGGTTGCTACGAGCAGTACTTC.

The chain couples TRBV21-1 to TRBJ2-1. TRBV21-1 represents a pseudogene. CDR3 size: 16 residues. CDR3 in DNA: TGTGCCAGCAGTAAAGCGGGTAGTAATCTCGACAATGAGCAGTTCTTC. Encoded protein: CASSKAGSNLDNEQFF.

This clonotype was recorded at least ten times. The chain employs TRBV29-1 and TRBJ2-7; D not resolved. Trimming removed 7 bases at V and 2 bases at J, with 12 bases between. The CDR3 has 12 residues. The germline CDR1 and CDR2 sequences are SQVTM and ANQGSEA. The CDR3 DNA reads as TGCAGCGCGGCATGGGGTCCCTACGAGCAGTACTTC. Protein product: CSAAWGPYEQYF.

The chain is built from TRBV6-2 or TRBV6-3 and TRBJ1-5; the D gene is possibly TRBD1 (6 bases). Germline V lookup: CDR1 MNHEY, CDR2 SVGEGT. The V and J ends lost 0 bases and 3 bases respectively, with 9 bases between them. This CDR3 is 15 amino acids long. The CDR3 sequence: CASSYSRTANQPQHF. The CDR3 DNA follows: TGTGCCAGCAGTTACTCGAGGACAGCCAATCAGCCCCAGCATTTT.

Regarding this clonotype: Since a much larger clone is just one base distant, this may be a read error. The chain couples TRBV5-6 to TRBJ1-1; D is unclear. This CDR3 region has 14 residues. Germline-derived CDR1 and CDR2 are SGHDT and YYEEEE. Trimming removed 4 bases at V and 0 bases at J, with 10 bases between. The CDR3 DNA reads TGTGCCAGCAGCGTGGTCAGTATGAACACTGAAGCTTTCTTT. Translating gives CASSVVSMNTEAFF.

This sequence joins TRBV27 and TRBJ2-7; D possibly uses TRBD1 or TRBD2 (5 bases each). TRBJ2-1 matches the DNA end more closely, so the J call is doubtful. The CDR3 extends over 14 amino acids. CDR1 and CDR2 (germline): MNHEY, SMNVEV (reference sequence). CDR3 sequence (DNA): TGTGCCAGCAGCGAGCTCGAGGGGTACAATGAGCAGTTCTTC. Its translation: CASSELEGYNEQFF.